A selection of T cell receptor beta chains follows, all from one sample in a study of blood T cell repertoires in COVID-19. Profiled with immunoSEQ multiplex PCR; TCRdb holds only in-frame clones, not every one. The sample lists about 240,000 clones, roughly four fifths seen once, with around 9.6% in the top ten. Sequenced: peripheral blood. These receptors originate from a woman older than 75 with acute or convalescent COVID-19. Each CDR3 is given with its conserved first and last residue. The order of the fields is CDR3 length, clone size, V gene, J gene, CDR3 protein. Only some rows state a clone size, as once, few, many or a class for expanded clones.

16	few	TRBV6-5	TRBJ1-6	CASRYGQSSYNSPLHF
15	-	TRBV12-5	TRBJ2-1	CASDPTGSSYNEQFF
15	-	TRBV21-1	TRBJ1-3	CASSKARTFGNTIYF
14	few	TRBV28	TRBJ1-2	CASRGGNLNYGYTF
13	few	TRBV5-5	TRBJ1-1	CASSLLWNTEAFF
14	-	TRBV5-1	TRBJ1-3	CASSQGQGKNTIYF
17	-	TRBV10-3	TRBJ1-6	CAISETLTGGYNSPLHF
16	-	TRBV19	TRBJ1-5	CASSIGRGERDQPQHF
13	-	TRBV9	TRBJ1-2	CASSFDRGRGYTF
15	-	TRBV2	TRBJ1-5	CASSEGTTSNQPQHF
17	-	TRBV4-1	TRBJ1-6	CASSQVTGSSYNSPLHF
13	few	TRBV9	TRBJ2-5	CASSVGIGVTQYF
13	-	TRBV15	TRBJ1-1	CATSRDPGTEAFF
14	few	TRBV6-5	TRBJ2-7	CASSYEPQGYEQYF
15	once	TRBV5-1	TRBJ2-7	CASSSKGQAGNEQYF
15	once	TRBV6-5	TRBJ1-6	CASNVQTEYNSPLHF
15	-	TRBV6-5	TRBJ2-3	CASSSAGLGVDTQYF
16	-	TRBV18	TRBJ1-6	CASSPQTGNYNSPLHF
15	-	TRBV3-1/TRBV3-2	TRBJ2-7	CASSHNSGGFYEQYF
14	few	TRBV18	TRBJ1-5	CASSLGQGNQPQHF
14	-	TRBV10-3	TRBJ2-7	CAISDPGQGREQYF
14	-	TRBV14	TRBJ1-1	CASSQDSVYTEAFF
13	-	TRBV28	TRBJ1-5	CASSLDLAQPQHF
16	-	TRBV3-1/TRBV3-2	TRBJ1-1	CASSPTRGGANTEAFF
17	-	TRBV6-1	TRBJ2-5	CASSEKTSGGARETQYF
14	-	TRBV10-3	TRBJ2-2	CAISVGQDTGELFF
14	-	TRBV19	TRBJ1-5	CASSPTGGYQPQHF
16	-	TRBV19	TRBJ2-1	CASSWSAGTGGDEQFF
16	-	TRBV28	TRBJ1-2	CASSLPGQGLSGGYTF
14	few	TRBV29-1	TRBJ2-5	CSVARGGSQETQYF
12	few	TRBV11-2	TRBJ2-3	CASSFYTDTQYF
18	-	TRBV5-8	TRBJ2-1	CASRWDRMGPVADYEQFF
14	-	TRBV6-6	TRBJ1-1	CASTRPGQGAEAFF
15	-	TRBV7-8	TRBJ1-2	CASSPRTGRDYGYTF
15	-	TRBV19	TRBJ1-1	CASSMGGQVYTEAFF
16	few	TRBV29-1	TRBJ2-2	CSVESSGGANTGELFF
14	few	TRBV28	TRBJ1-2	CASSTQTGSGGYTF
17	once	TRBV30	TRBJ1-6	CAWSVQILSSYNSPLHF
14	-	TRBV15	TRBJ2-5	CATSSRDYQETQYF
14	-	TRBV6-6	TRBJ2-7	CASLNRGGGYEQYF
14	-	TRBV9	TRBJ1-1	CASSVTGMNTEAFF
13	once	TRBV19	TRBJ1-6	CASTMGTDSPLHF
13	once	TRBV28	TRBJ1-4	CASSTSPGEKLFF
15	-	TRBV2	TRBJ1-1	CASSEAGTANTEAFF
17	-	TRBV11-2	TRBJ2-7	CASSLVGVGAAHYEQYF
14	-	TRBV28	TRBJ1-5	CASSPGQGNQPQHF
15	-	TRBV15	TRBJ1-5	CATSATGGVGQPQHF
15	-	TRBV5-1	TRBJ1-2	CASSSRRGTNYGYTF
16	few	TRBV7-9	TRBJ1-3	CASSSLRGSAGNTIYF
13	-	TRBV29-1	TRBJ1-2	CSVVGQGYYGYTF
15	-	TRBV7-9	TRBJ1-6	CASSSGQGTISPLHF
15	-	TRBV15	TRBJ1-2	CATSRGGGWNYGYTF
14	-	TRBV3-1/TRBV3-2	TRBJ1-1	CASSHRDKKDEAFF
15	-	TRBV14	TRBJ1-4	CASSQDQGWFEKLFF
12	-	TRBV19	TRBJ1-4	CASSIDRYRLFF
15	-	TRBV6-5	TRBJ1-1	CASRTGGLPGTEAFF
15	few	TRBV7-3	TRBJ1-6	CASSLTRGRDSPLHF
11	-	TRBV29-1	TRBJ2-7	CSGGLAGEQYF
12	-	TRBV7-9	TRBJ1-2	CASTSADRGYTF
18	few	TRBV5-6	TRBJ1-6	CASSFWRSNLQYNSPLHF